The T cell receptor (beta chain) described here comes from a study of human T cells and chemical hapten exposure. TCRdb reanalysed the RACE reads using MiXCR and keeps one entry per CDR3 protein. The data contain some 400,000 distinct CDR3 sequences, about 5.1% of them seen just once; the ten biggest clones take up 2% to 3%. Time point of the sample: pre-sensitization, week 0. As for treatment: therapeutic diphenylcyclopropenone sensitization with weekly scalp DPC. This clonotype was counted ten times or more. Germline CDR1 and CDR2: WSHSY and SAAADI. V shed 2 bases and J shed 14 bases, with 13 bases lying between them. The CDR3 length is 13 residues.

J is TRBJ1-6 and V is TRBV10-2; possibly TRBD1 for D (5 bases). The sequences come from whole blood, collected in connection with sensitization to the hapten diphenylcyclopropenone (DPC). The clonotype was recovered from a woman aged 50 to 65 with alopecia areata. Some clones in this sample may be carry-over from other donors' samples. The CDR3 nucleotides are TGCGCCAGCAGTGAGCTGGGGGGGTCGGCCCTCCACTTT. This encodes CASSELGGSALHF.